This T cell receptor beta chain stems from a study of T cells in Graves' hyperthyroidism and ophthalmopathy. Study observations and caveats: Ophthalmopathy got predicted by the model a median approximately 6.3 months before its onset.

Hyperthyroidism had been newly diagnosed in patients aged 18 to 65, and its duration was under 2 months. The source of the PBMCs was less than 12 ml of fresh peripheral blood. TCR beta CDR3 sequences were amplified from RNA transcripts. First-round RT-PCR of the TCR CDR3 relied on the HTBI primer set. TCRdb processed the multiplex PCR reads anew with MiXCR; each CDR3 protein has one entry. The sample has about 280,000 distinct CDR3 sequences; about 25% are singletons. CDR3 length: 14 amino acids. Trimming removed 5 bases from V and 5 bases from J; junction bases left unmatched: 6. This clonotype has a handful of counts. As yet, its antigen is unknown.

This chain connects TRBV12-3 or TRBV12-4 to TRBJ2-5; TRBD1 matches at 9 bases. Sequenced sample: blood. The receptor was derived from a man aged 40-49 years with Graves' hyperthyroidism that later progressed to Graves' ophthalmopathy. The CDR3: CASSLRDRVETQYF. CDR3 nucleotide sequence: TGTGCCAGCAGTCTCCGGGACAGGGTCGAGACCCAGTACTTC.